A selection of T cell receptor beta chains follows, all from one sample in a study of Graves' ophthalmopathy and Graves' hyperthyroidism. TCRdb re-called the multiplex PCR reads through MiXCR, storing one row per CDR3 protein. The table has approximately 540,000 distinct CDR3 sequences, about 35% seen once. Specimen: peripheral blood or thyroid tissue (not recorded which). The receptors come from an adult man with Graves' hyperthyroidism. Each CDR3 is given with its conserved first and last residue. The listing skips clone size in some rows; elsewhere it reads once, few, many or a size class.

v_call: TRBV2; j_call: TRBJ2-7; clone_size: NA; cdr3_aa: CASRKGFHEQYF
v_call: TRBV29-1; j_call: TRBJ2-5; clone_size: once; cdr3_aa: CSVRTEWFEQTRGETQYF
v_call: TRBV10-3; j_call: TRBJ2-3; clone_size: NA; cdr3_aa: CAISEPGGSTDTQYF
v_call: TRBV29-1; j_call: TRBJ1-1; clone_size: NA; cdr3_aa: CSVALGNTEAFF
v_call: TRBV7-9; j_call: TRBJ1-2; clone_size: many; cdr3_aa: CASSSPTGGNYGYTF
v_call: TRBV7-9; j_call: TRBJ2-7; clone_size: NA; cdr3_aa: CATSGLSYNEQYF
v_call: TRBV4-1; j_call: TRBJ1-3; clone_size: many; cdr3_aa: CASSQPGQGAGNTIYF
v_call: TRBV7-9; j_call: TRBJ2-3; clone_size: NA; cdr3_aa: CASSSALAGVDTQYF
v_call: TRBV5-1; j_call: TRBJ1-2; clone_size: NA; cdr3_aa: CASTEAGDGGYTF
v_call: TRBV7-8; j_call: TRBJ1-1; clone_size: many; cdr3_aa: CASSLVGTKAFF
v_call: TRBV28; j_call: TRBJ1-3; clone_size: NA; cdr3_aa: CASTRGSSGNTIYF
v_call: TRBV5-4; j_call: TRBJ2-5; clone_size: many; cdr3_aa: CASSLGRGTVQETQYF
v_call: TRBV29-1; j_call: TRBJ1-2; clone_size: NA; cdr3_aa: CSVAGNGNTF
v_call: TRBV2; j_call: TRBJ1-6; clone_size: many; cdr3_aa: CARGQINSPLHF
v_call: TRBV29-1; j_call: TRBJ1-4; clone_size: NA; cdr3_aa: CSVEDKSNEKLFF
v_call: TRBV20-1; j_call: TRBJ2-2; clone_size: many; cdr3_aa: CSAQWAGELFF
v_call: TRBV10-3; j_call: TRBJ2-6; clone_size: many; cdr3_aa: CAISEFSGGSSGANVLTF
v_call: TRBV6-6; j_call: TRBJ1-5; clone_size: many; cdr3_aa: CASSRGESNQPQHF
v_call: TRBV20-1; j_call: TRBJ2-3; clone_size: NA; cdr3_aa: CSARVGGASDTQYF
v_call: TRBV10-2; j_call: TRBJ1-2; clone_size: NA; cdr3_aa: CATIGELANYGYTF
v_call: TRBV7-9; j_call: TRBJ1-2; clone_size: NA; cdr3_aa: CASSFRDRDYYGYTF
v_call: TRBV12-3/TRBV12-4; j_call: TRBJ1-1; clone_size: many; cdr3_aa: CASSLRGSPTEAFF
v_call: TRBV9; j_call: TRBJ2-3; clone_size: NA; cdr3_aa: CASSAGTSGSTDTQYF
v_call: TRBV9; j_call: TRBJ2-7; clone_size: few; cdr3_aa: CAGPGGVGFGYEQYF